Presented here are 25 T cell receptor beta chains from one specimen sequenced in a study of blood T cell repertoires in COVID-19. Data came from immunoSEQ multiplex PCR; TCRdb stores just in-frame clones and leaves some out. The sample lists around 200,000 clones, approximately 83% occurring once. The sample comprised peripheral blood. The source is a human donor with acute or convalescent COVID-19. The donor label of this sample is uncertain.

The V and J genes are TRBV6-6 and TRBJ2-2; no clear D. CDR3 length: 14 residues. The germline CDR1 and CDR2 sequences are MNHNY and SVGAGI (reference sequence). V lost 0 bases and J lost 5, with 7 bases in between. The CDR3 loop is CASSYSRHTGELFF. Here the CDR3 DNA reads TGTGCCAGCAGTTACTCGCGGCATACCGGGGAGCTGTTTTTT.

The V gene is TRBV10-3, the J gene TRBJ2-7; 8 nucleotides align to TRBD2. V lost 10 bases to trimming and J lost 4 bases; unmatched junction nucleotides: 9. This CDR3 has 13 amino acids. Germline V gene sequence: CDR1 ENHRY, CDR2 SYGVKD. The CDR3: CATWQREKYEQYF. CDR3 sequence (DNA): TGTGCCACTTGGCAGCGGGAGAAGTACGAGCAGTACTTC.

This chain links TRBV5-1 with TRBJ2-7, with 7 bases lining up with TRBD2. V lost 6 bases, J lost 5 bases, and 11 bases stayed unmatched. Germline CDR1 reads SGHRS; CDR2 reads YFSETQ. This CDR3 region has 14 residues. In nucleotides, the CDR3 is TGCGCCAGCACCCCGGGGAGGGAGATTCACGAGCAGTACTTC. The encoded protein is CASTPGREIHEQYF.

This chain uses TRBV27 with TRBJ2-3, with a tentative D call TRBD2 (6 bases). The ends were cut back, 6 bases at V and 4 bases at J, with 11 bases in the middle. Germline CDR1 reads MNHEY; CDR2 reads SMNVEV (reference sequence). This CDR3 region has 13 residues. The DNA for the CDR3 is TGTGCCAGCAGCGCCCGGGACTCAGATACGCAGTATTTT. Encoded protein: CASSARDSDTQYF.

The V and J genes are TRBV10-2 and TRBJ2-1, with 10 nucleotides matching TRBD2. CDR1 and CDR2 from the germline V gene are WSHSY and SAAADI. This CDR3 is built from 15 residues. V trimming: 5 bases; J trimming: 9 bases; junction bases outside the gene matches: 10. CDR3 sequence: CASSILAGIGSEQFF. CDR3 DNA sequence: TGCGCCAGCAGTATACTAGCGGGAATCGGTAGTGAGCAGTTCTTC.

The chain employs TRBV6-5 and TRBJ1-1; unclear D gene. Per germline, CDR1 MNHEY and CDR2 SVGAGI. V was cut by 2 bases and J by 4 bases, with 11 bases left in between. This CDR3 spans 14 amino acids. The CDR3 here is CASSYRDASTEAFF. In nucleotides, the CDR3 is TGTGCCAGCAGTTACCGAGACGCTAGCACTGAAGCTTTCTTT.

For this clone: Germline and junction disagree at one end, which may indicate a read error. The chain uses TRBV10-1 and TRBJ1-1; 7 nucleotides align to TRBD1. The CDR3 is 11 residues long. Germline values: CDR1 WNHNN, CDR2 SYGVQD (reference sequence). CDR3 residues: CASRVDRDPPF. The CDR3 DNA sequence: TGCGCCAGCAGGGTCGACAGGGATCCACCCTTT.

J is TRBJ1-5 and V is TRBV6-5, with unresolved D. The germline gives CDR1 MNHEY, CDR2 SVGAGI. The CDR3 runs to 13 residues. The V end lost 6 bases, the J end lost 2 bases, and 8 bases lay between the germline ends. The chain's CDR3 is CASSHGGNQPQHF. The CDR3, as DNA: TGTGCCAGCAGCCACGGGGGCAATCAGCCCCAGCATTTT.

The chain carries TRBV19 and TRBJ2-7; D call uncertain. CDR1 is LNHDA and CDR2 is SQIVND in the germline V gene (reference sequence). V dropped 4 bases and J dropped 2 bases, with 9 bases sitting between them. This CDR3 comprises 13 residues. This CDR3 is CASSSRHPYEQYF. CDR3 in DNA: TGTGCCAGTAGTAGCAGGCATCCCTACGAGCAGTACTTC.

This sequence joins TRBV9 and TRBJ2-2; D gene unclear. The CDR3 is 14 amino acids. V dropped 3 bases and J dropped 4 bases, with 10 bases sitting between them. From germline, CDR1 is SGDLS and CDR2 YYNGEE. The CDR3 DNA follows: TGTGCCAGCAGCGCCCTGACTTTCACCGGGGAGCTGTTTTTT. It yields the protein CASSALTFTGELFF.

The rearrangement joins TRBV11-2 to TRBJ2-7; D is possibly TRBD1 (6 bases). In germline, CDR1 is SGHAT, CDR2 FQNNGV. This CDR3 has 14 amino acids. The germline V and J ends were trimmed by 4 bases and 6 bases, with 16 bases remaining between them. Written as DNA, the CDR3 is TGTGCCAGCAGCTCATACAGGGTACGAGGCGAGCAGTACTTC. Residues: CASSSYRVRGEQYF.

The genes are TRBV6-4 and TRBJ2-1; TRBD1 might be the D (6 bases). V lost 4 bases, J lost 3 bases, and 13 bases lay in between. CDR1 MRHNA and CDR2 SNTAGT come from the germline V gene. The CDR3 extends over 15 amino acids. CDR3 region: CASSVEDSYYNEQFF. The CDR3 DNA sequence: TGTGCCAGCAGTGTCGAGGACAGTTACTACAATGAGCAGTTCTTC.

V is TRBV5-4 and J is TRBJ2-3, with TRBD1 matching 9 bases. CDR1 and CDR2 (germline): SGHNT, YYREEE (reference sequence). This CDR3 comprises 17 residues. Unmatched junction bases numbered 11, after V lost 3 bases and J lost 3 bases. CDR3 in amino acids: CASSSMTGGRGTDTQYF. CDR3 DNA: TGTGCCAGCAGCTCCATGACAGGGGGAAGAGGGACAGATACGCAGTATTTT. Full variable domain (outside the CDR3, taken from reference TRBV5-4 and TRBJ2-3): ETGVTQSPTHLIKTRGQQVTLRCSSQSGHNTVSWYQQALGQGPQFIFQYYREEENGRGNFPPRFSGLQFPNYSSELNVNALELDDSALYLCASSSMTGGRGTDTQYFGPGTRLTVL.

CDR3 sequence (DNA): TGTGCCAGCAGTGCAGGACTAGCGGGGCTCCGATACACAGATACGCAGTATTTT. This gives the protein CASSAGLAGLRYTDTQYF. The chain combines TRBV6-1 with TRBJ2-3; 12 bases match TRBD2. Germline CDR1 is MNHNS and CDR2 is SASEGT. Trimming at V came to 4 bases and at J to 2 bases, leaving 10 bases not matched to a gene. The CDR3 length is 18 residues.

The V call is TRBV28, the J call TRBJ1-1, with D possibly matching TRBD1 (5 bases). Germline V gene sequence: CDR1 MDHEN, CDR2 SYDVKM. The ends were cut back, 7 bases at V and 11 bases at J, with 17 bases in the middle. The CDR3 has 12 residues. The CDR3 loop reads CASKIQDGVAFF. CDR3 nucleotides: TGTGCCAGCAAAATACAGGATGGGGTGGCTTTCTTT. The full variable domain, with the rest looked up from reference TRBV28 and TRBJ1-1, is DVKVTQSSRYLVKRTGEKVFLECVQDMDHENMFWYRQDPGLGLRLIYFSYDVKMKEKGDIPEGYSVSREKKERFSLILESASTNQTSMYLCASKIQDGVAFFGQGTRLTVV.

This chain uses TRBV4-1 with TRBJ2-3, with 7 bases lining up with TRBD2. CDR3 length: 17 amino acids. V dropped 0 bases and J dropped 0; count of bases not matched to a gene: 6. Germline V CDR1 and CDR2: MGHRA, YSYEKL. In DNA, the CDR3 is TGCGCCAGCAGCCAAGATGGGAGGGAACCTAGCACAGATACGCAGTATTTT. This codes for CASSQDGREPSTDTQYF.

The chain is built from TRBV10-3 and TRBJ2-1; the match to TRBD2 covers 12 bases. The CDR3 has 16 amino acids. After removal of 0 bases from V and 7 bases from J, the junction contained 4 bases not matched to a gene. In germline, CDR1 is ENHRY, CDR2 SYGVKD. CDR3 bases: TGTGCCATCAGTGAGTCGGCTAGCGGGAGGGGGAATGAGCAGTTCTTC. Amino acids: CAISESASGRGNEQFF.

This rearrangement joins TRBV4-1 to TRBJ1-1; TRBD1 aligns across 8 bases. The CDR3 has 17 amino acids. The germline CDR1 and CDR2 sequences are MGHRA and YSYEKL. The ends lost 0 bases at V and 0 bases at J; junction bases unmatched: 6. CDR3 loop: CASSQDLYRGMNTEAFF. For the CDR3, the DNA is TGCGCCAGCAGCCAAGATCTCTACAGGGGGATGAACACTGAAGCTTTCTTT.

This clone has more than one count but fewer than ten. The rearrangement uses TRBV7-2 and TRBJ2-7; no reliable D call. The germline V and J ends were trimmed by 4 bases and 2 bases, with 12 bases remaining between them. The CDR3 length is 14 residues. Looked up from germline, CDR1 is SGHTA and CDR2 is FQGNSA. CDR3 sequence (DNA): TGTGCCAGCAGCTCCCGACATGAAACCTACGAGCAGTACTTC. It is translated as CASSSRHETYEQYF.

The chain carries TRBV2 and TRBJ2-1, with a tentative D call TRBD2 (6 bases). The CDR3 spans 13 residues. The V gene lost 4 bases and the J gene lost 9 bases, with 13 bases spanning the gap. Germline CDR1 is SNHLY and CDR2 is FYNNEI. The CDR3 here is CASSGLGGGEQFF. DNA of the CDR3: TGTGCCAGCAGTGGCCTGGGGGGTGGTGAGCAGTTCTTC.

The V and J genes are TRBV3-1 (or the pseudogene TRBV3-2) and TRBJ1-2, with D hard to call. V was trimmed by 2 bases and J by 6 bases, leaving 4 bases between them. Germline V gene sequence: CDR1 LGHDT, CDR2 YNNKEL (reference sequence). The length of the CDR3 is 11 residues. The CDR3, as DNA: TGTGCCAGCAGCCAAAGCCATGGCTACACCTTC. Protein sequence: CASSQSHGYTF.

V is TRBV19 and J is TRBJ2-3, with D possibly matching TRBD1 (5 bases). The CDR3 spans 12 residues. Germline V gives CDR1 LNHDA, CDR2 SQIVND (reference sequence). The V end was cut by 5 bases, the J end by 6 bases, with 9 bases between. CDR3 in amino acids: CASSPPGDTQYF. The CDR3, as DNA: TGTGCCAGTAGTCCCCCAGGGGATACGCAGTATTTT.

The rearrangement uses TRBV10-2 and TRBJ2-2, with 9 bases that match TRBD1. CDR3 length: 16 residues. CDR1 and CDR2 from the germline V gene are WSHSY and SAAADI. V lost 3 bases to trimming and J lost 4 bases; unmatched junction nucleotides: 6. The CDR3 sequence: CASSEADRGGTGELFF. The DNA of the CDR3 is TGCGCCAGCAGTGAAGCGGACAGGGGCGGCACCGGGGAGCTGTTTTTT.

The sample holds one count of this clone. This rearrangement joins TRBV23-1 to TRBJ2-7, with 7 positions matching TRBD2. TRBV23-1 is placed among ORFs of uncertain function. V lost 5 bases to trimming and J lost 4 bases; unmatched junction nucleotides: 5. The CDR3 is 13 residues long. The CDR3 protein is CASSSGGSYEQYF. The CDR3 bases are TGCGCCAGCAGTTCGGGAGGTTCATACGAGCAGTACTTC.

V and J are TRBV5-8 and TRBJ1-2; a possible D gene is TRBD1 (6 bases). V lost 2 bases, J lost 5 bases, and 10 bases lay in between. Germline CDR1 and CDR2: SGHTS and YDEGEE. This CDR3 is built from 13 residues. The CDR3 nucleotides are TGTGCCAGCAGCTTATGGGACAAGTATGGCTACACCTTC. Residues: CASSLWDKYGYTF.